These T cell receptor beta chains were read from a single sample in a study of blood T cell repertoires in COVID-19. Profiling relied on immunoSEQ multiplex PCR, and the TCRdb table lists in-frame clones only, not all of them. The sample gives some 140,000 clones, roughly 80% of which show up once; about 2.9% is in the top ten. The specimen was peripheral blood. The source is a woman of 80 years or more with acute or convalescent COVID-19. CDR3s include the opening cysteine and the closing phenylalanine or tryptophan. The order of the fields is clone size, J gene, V gene, D gene, CDR3 protein, CDR3 DNA. D genes are given only for firm matches. Expanded clones get a size class; other rows say once, few or many, or leave the size out.

>once|TRBJ1-3|TRBV7-7|TRBD1
CASSLAGDSSSGNTIYF
TGTGCTAGCAGCTTAGCCGGGGACAGCTCCTCTGGAAACACCATATATTTT
>.|TRBJ2-3|TRBV19|.
CASSQLTSTDTQYF
TGTGCCAGTAGTCAACTAACTAGCACAGATACGCAGTATTTT
>.|TRBJ1-2|TRBV3-1/TRBV3-2|.
CASREEGPGLYGYTF
TGTGCCAGCAGGGAGGAGGGACCGGGTCTCTATGGCTACACCTTC
>.|TRBJ2-7|TRBV11-2|TRBD1
CASSLEWDRGRYEQYF
TGTGCCAGCAGCTTAGAATGGGACAGGGGTAGGTACGAGCAGTACTTC
>.|TRBJ2-5|TRBV27|TRBD2
CASSHYPTSGGQETQYF
TGTGCCAGCAGCCATTACCCCACTAGCGGGGGCCAAGAGACCCAGTACTTC
>.|TRBJ2-7|TRBV5-5|TRBD1
CASSATGIDEQYF
TGTGCCAGCAGCGCGACAGGGATCGACGAGCAGTACTTC
>.|TRBJ2-1|TRBV9|TRBD2
CASSPLRGTYNEQFF
TGTGCCAGCAGCCCGTTGCGGGGGACTTACAATGAGCAGTTCTTC
>.|TRBJ2-3|TRBV5-1|.
CASSPTGTNTDTQYF
TGCGCCAGCAGCCCCACCGGGACAAACACAGATACGCAGTATTTT
>.|TRBJ2-7|TRBV6-5|TRBD2
CASSPYTSGGYEQYF
TGTGCCAGCAGTCCCTATACTAGCGGGGGCTACGAGCAGTACTTC
>.|TRBJ2-7|TRBV5-1|TRBD1
CASSGIQGSYEQYF
TGCGCCAGCAGCGGGATACAGGGGTCCTACGAGCAGTACTTC
>.|TRBJ1-1|TRBV12-3/TRBV12-4|.
CASSFDLLGVAFF
TGTGCCAGCAGTTTTGACCTTCTTGGAGTGGCTTTCTTT
>.|TRBJ2-1|TRBV7-9|TRBD2
CASSLAGLDNEQFF
TGTGCCAGCAGCTTAGCAGGACTAGACAATGAGCAGTTCTTC
>once|TRBJ1-1|TRBV12-3/TRBV12-4|.
CASSPGLNTEAFF
TGTGCCAGCAGTCCTGGACTTAACACTGAAGCTTTCTTT
>.|TRBJ1-2|TRBV29-1|.
CSVEDNQYGYTF
TGCAGCGTTGAAGATAATCAGTATGGCTACACCTTC
>.|TRBJ1-1|TRBV5-1|.
CASSQGIETEAFF
TGCGCCAGCAGCCAGGGGATCGAGACTGAAGCTTTCTTT
>.|TRBJ2-6|TRBV6-5|.
CASTETGLGANVLTF
TGTGCCAGCACCGAGACAGGACTGGGGGCCAACGTCCTGACTTTC
>.|TRBJ1-2|TRBV2|.
CASSAVIILSRTVAYGYTF
TGTGCCAGCAGTGCAGTAATAATCTTGAGCCGGACAGTTGCTTATGGCTACACCTTC
>.|TRBJ1-1|TRBV7-9|TRBD1
CASSLEGGTANTEAFF
TGTGCCAGCAGCTTAGAGGGCGGGACAGCGAACACTGAAGCTTTCTTT
>.|TRBJ1-1|TRBV2|TRBD1
CASIDRGRMDTEAFF
TGTGCCAGCATTGACAGGGGGCGTATGGACACTGAAGCTTTCTTT
>.|TRBJ1-3|TRBV5-1|TRBD1
CASSPTDRGGNTIYF
TGCGCCAGCAGCCCAACCGACAGGGGTGGAAACACCATATATTTT
>.|TRBJ1-5|TRBV18|TRBD1
CASSPEQGARQPQHF
TGTGCCAGCTCACCAGAACAGGGGGCACGACAGCCCCAGCATTTT
>.|TRBJ2-3|TRBV12-3/TRBV12-4|.
CASSFQTDTQYF
TGTGCCAGCAGTTTCCAGACAGATACGCAGTATTTT
>.|TRBJ1-5|TRBV6-5|.
CASSYSIDQPQHF
TGTGCCAGCAGTTACTCGATAGATCAGCCCCAGCATTTT
>.|TRBJ2-7|TRBV27|.
CASSTSPRYEQYF
TGTGCCAGCAGTACCAGTCCTCGTTACGAGCAGTACTTC
>few|TRBJ1-1|TRBV27|TRBD1
CASSFRGTAGNTEAFF
TGTGCCAGCAGTTTCAGGGGGACAGCGGGTAACACTGAAGCTTTCTTT
>.|TRBJ2-1|TRBV9|TRBD2
CASSSGGAVEQFF
TGTGCCAGCAGTAGCGGGGGGGCGGTTGAGCAGTTCTTC
>few|TRBJ1-3|TRBV6-5|TRBD1
CASSYGGTGKGNTIYF
TGTGCCAGCAGTTACGGGGGGACAGGGAAGGGAAACACCATATATTTT
>few|TRBJ2-6|TRBV6-2/TRBV6-3|.
CASSYRFSPGANVLTF
TGTGCCAGCAGTTACCGGTTTTCGCCTGGGGCCAACGTCCTGACTTTC
>once|TRBJ2-2|TRBV7-2|TRBD1
CASSLTGGKGTGELFF
TGTGCCAGCAGCTTAACAGGGGGCAAGGGCACCGGGGAGCTGTTTTTT